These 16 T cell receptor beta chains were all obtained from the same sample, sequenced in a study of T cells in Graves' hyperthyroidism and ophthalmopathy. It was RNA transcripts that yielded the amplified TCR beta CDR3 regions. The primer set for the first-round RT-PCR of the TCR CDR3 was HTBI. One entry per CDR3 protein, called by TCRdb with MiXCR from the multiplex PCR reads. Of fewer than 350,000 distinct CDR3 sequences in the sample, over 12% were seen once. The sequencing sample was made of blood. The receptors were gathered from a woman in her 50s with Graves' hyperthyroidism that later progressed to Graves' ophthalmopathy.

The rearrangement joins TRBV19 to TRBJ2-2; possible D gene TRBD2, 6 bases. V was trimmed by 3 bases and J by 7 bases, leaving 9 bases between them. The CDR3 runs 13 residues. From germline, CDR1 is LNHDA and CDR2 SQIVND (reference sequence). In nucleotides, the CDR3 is TGTGCCAGTAGTATTCAGGGACTCGGGGAGCTGTTTTTT. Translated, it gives CASSIQGLGELFF.

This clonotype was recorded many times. The CDR3 spells CASSFRQENTEAFF. The CDR3 DNA sequence: TGTGCCAGCAGTTTTAGGCAGGAGAACACTGAAGCTTTCTTT. The V and J genes are TRBV28 and TRBJ1-1; unclear D gene. The CDR3 is 14 amino acids. Trimming removed 3 bases at V and 1 base at J, with 9 bases between. Germline CDR1 and CDR2: MDHEN and SYDVKM.

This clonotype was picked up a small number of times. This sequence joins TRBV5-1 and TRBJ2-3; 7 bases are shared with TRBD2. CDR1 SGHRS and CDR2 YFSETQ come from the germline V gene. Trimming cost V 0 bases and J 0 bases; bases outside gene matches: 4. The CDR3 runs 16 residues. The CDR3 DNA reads TGCGCCAGCAGCTTGGGACTAGCCGAAAGCACAGATACGCAGTATTTT. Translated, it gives CASSLGLAESTDTQYF. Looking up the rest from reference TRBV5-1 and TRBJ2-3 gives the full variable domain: KAGVTQTPRYLIKTRGQQVTLSCSPISGHRSVSWYQQTPGQGLQFLFEYFSETQRNKGNFPGRFSGRQFSNSRSEMNVSTLELGDSALYLCASSLGLAESTDTQYFGPGTRLTVL.

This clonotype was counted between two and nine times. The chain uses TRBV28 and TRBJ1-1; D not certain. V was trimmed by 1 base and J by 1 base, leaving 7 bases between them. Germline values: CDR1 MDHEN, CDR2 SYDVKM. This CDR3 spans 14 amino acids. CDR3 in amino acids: CASSLLVKNTEAFF. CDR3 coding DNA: TGTGCCAGCAGTTTATTGGTGAAGAACACTGAAGCTTTCTTT.

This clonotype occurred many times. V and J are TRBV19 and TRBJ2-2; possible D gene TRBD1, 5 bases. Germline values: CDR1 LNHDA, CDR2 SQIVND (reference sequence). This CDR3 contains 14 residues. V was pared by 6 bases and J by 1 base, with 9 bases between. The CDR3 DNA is TGTGCCAGTAGCTATGGACAGAACACCGGGGAGCTGTTTTTT. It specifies CASSYGQNTGELFF.

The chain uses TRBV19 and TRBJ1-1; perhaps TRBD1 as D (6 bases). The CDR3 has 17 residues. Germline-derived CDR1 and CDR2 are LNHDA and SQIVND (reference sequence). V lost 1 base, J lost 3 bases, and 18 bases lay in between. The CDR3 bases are TGTGCCAGTAGTATAGGTCTGGTGCGTAAGGGGGACACTGAAGCTTTCTTT. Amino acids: CASSIGLVRKGDTEAFF.

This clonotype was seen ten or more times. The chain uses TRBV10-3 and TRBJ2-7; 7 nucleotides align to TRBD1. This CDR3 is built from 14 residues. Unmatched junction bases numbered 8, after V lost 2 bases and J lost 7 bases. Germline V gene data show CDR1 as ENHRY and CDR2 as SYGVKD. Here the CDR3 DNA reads TGTGCCATCAGTGAGCCGACAGGGCTTCGGGAGCAGTACTTC. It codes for CAISEPTGLREQYF.

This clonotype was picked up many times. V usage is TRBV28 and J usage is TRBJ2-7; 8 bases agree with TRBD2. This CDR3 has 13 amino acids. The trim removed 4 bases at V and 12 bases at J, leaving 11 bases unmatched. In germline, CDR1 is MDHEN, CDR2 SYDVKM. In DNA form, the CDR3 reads TGTGCCAGCAGTTCTCTGGGGGGCGGGAGGCCGTACTTC. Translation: CASSSLGGGRPYF. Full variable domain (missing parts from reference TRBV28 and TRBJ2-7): DVKVTQSSRYLVKRTGEKVFLECVQDMDHENMFWYRQDPGLGLRLIYFSYDVKMKEKGDIPEGYSVSREKKERFSLILESASTNQTSMYLCASSSLGGGRPYFGPGTRLTVT.

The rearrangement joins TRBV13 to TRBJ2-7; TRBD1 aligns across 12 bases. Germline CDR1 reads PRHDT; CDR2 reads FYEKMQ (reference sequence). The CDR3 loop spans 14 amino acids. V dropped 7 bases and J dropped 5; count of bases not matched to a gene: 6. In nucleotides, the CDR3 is TGTGCCAGCAACTTGGGACAGGGGGCCAACGAGCAGTACTTC. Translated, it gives CASNLGQGANEQYF.

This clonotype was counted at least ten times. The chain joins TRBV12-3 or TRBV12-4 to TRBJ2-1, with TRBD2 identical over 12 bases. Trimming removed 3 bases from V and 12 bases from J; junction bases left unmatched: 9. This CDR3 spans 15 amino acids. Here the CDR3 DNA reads TGTGCCAGCAGTTTGTGGGCTAGCGGGGGGGAAGGGCAGTTCTTC. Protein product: CASSLWASGGEGQFF.

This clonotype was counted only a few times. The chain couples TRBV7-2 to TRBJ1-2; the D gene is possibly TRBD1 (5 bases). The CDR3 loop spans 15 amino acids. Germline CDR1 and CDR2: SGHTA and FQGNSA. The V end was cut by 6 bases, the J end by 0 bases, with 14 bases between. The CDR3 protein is CASRERQGSNYGYTF. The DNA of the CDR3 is TGTGCCAGCAGGGAAAGGCAGGGCTCTAACTATGGCTACACCTTC.

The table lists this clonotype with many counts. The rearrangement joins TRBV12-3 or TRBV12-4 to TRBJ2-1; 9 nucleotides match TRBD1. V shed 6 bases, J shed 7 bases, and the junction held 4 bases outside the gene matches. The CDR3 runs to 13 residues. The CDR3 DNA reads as TGTGCCAGCAGACGGGGACAGGGAAATGAGCAGTTCTTC. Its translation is CASRRGQGNEQFF.

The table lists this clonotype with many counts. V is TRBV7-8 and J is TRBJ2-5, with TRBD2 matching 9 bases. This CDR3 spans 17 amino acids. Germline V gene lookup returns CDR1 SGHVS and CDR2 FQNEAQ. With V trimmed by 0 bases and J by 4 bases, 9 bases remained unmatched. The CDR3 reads CASSLASGGIRGETQYF. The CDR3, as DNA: TGTGCCAGCAGCTTAGCTAGCGGGGGAATTAGGGGAGAGACCCAGTACTTC.

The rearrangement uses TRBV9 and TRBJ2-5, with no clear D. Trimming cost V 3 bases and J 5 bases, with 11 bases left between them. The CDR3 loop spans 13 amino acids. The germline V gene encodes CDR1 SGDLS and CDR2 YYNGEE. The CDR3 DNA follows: TGTGCCAGCAGCGCCACAATGGGGGAGACCCAGTACTTC. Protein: CASSATMGETQYF.

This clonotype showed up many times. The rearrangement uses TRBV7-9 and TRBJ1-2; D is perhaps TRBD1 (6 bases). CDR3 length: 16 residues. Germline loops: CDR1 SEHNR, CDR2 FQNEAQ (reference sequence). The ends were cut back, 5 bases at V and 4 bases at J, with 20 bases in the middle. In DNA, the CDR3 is TGTGCCAGCAGCACCCCGACAGGCGGCGTCTCCTATGGCTACACCTTC. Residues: CASSTPTGGVSYGYTF.

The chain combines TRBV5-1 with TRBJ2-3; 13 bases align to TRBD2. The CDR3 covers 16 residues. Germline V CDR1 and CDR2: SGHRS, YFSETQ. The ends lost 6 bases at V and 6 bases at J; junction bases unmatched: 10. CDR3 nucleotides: TGCGCCAGCAAACATGGGACTAGCGGGGATTGGGATACGCAGTATTTT. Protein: CASKHGTSGDWDTQYF. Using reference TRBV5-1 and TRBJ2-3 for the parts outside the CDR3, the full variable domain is KAGVTQTPRYLIKTRGQQVTLSCSPISGHRSVSWYQQTPGQGLQFLFEYFSETQRNKGNFPGRFSGRQFSNSRSEMNVSTLELGDSALYLCASKHGTSGDWDTQYFGPGTRLTVL.